The clone carrying this T cell receptor beta chain appeared a few times. Its antigen is unknown. Library preparation for TCR beta used quantitative 5'-RACE with molecular barcodes. From the 5' RACE reads, TCRdb called clonotypes with MiXCR, one entry per CDR3 protein. The sample lists around 180,000 distinct CDR3 sequences, approximately 18% occurring once. The CDR3 runs 17 residues. This sample is drawn from a study of CD8 T cells in ankylosing spondylitis. Study-wide findings and caveats: Several highly homologous variants formed a TCR beta motif that appeared characteristic of ankylosing spondylitis blood.

The rearrangement uses TRBV21-1 and TRBJ2-2; the table's D gene call, TRBD2, was not cross checked with the DNA. TRBV21-1 is an annotated pseudogene. The sequencing input was blood, either unsorted or a sorted T cell fraction (not recorded which). The TCR sequence derives from a male donor under 30 with ankylosing spondylitis or in good health (not recorded which). CDR3 protein: CASTLLPGLANTGELFF. CDR3 DNA: TGTGCCAGCACCCTCTTACCGGGACTAGCGAACACCGGGGAGCTGTTTTTT.